The 19 T cell receptor beta chains in this list originate from one sample, sequenced in a study of blood T cell repertoires in COVID-19. The data were produced by immunoSEQ multiplex PCR, yet TCRdb's version contains in-frame clones alone and is incomplete. The sample has around 240,000 clones, 75% to 90% seen once. Sample: PBMCs or T cells enriched from blood (not recorded which). The receptors here all came from a woman aged 50 to 65 who had recovered from COVID-19.

V usage is TRBV5-4 and J usage is TRBJ1-1, with D perhaps TRBD1 (6 bases). V was clipped by 1 base and J by 0 bases, with 16 bases between them. Germline lookup yields CDR1 SGHNT and CDR2 YYREEE (reference sequence). This CDR3 has 17 amino acids. The CDR3 nucleotides are TGTGCCAGCAGCTTGCAGGGGAGCGCCTTCATGAACACTGAAGCTTTCTTT. Translated: CASSLQGSAFMNTEAFF.

The chain joins TRBV12-3 or TRBV12-4 to TRBJ2-2; D is unclear. CDR3 length: 12 amino acids. V lost 2 bases and J lost 7, with 5 bases in between. The CDR3 region is CASSLFNGELFF. Written as DNA, the CDR3 is TGTGCCAGCAGTTTATTCAACGGGGAGCTGTTTTTT.

The chain employs TRBV7-9 and TRBJ2-5, with D hard to call. CDR1 is SEHNR and CDR2 is FQNEAQ in the germline V gene (reference sequence). This CDR3 has 15 amino acids. With 4 bases removed from V and 4 bases from J, the gap between germline ends came to 16 bases. CDR3 residues: CASSSANSKRETQYF. The CDR3 DNA sequence: TGTGCCAGCAGCTCGGCGAACAGCAAGAGAGAGACCCAGTACTTC.

The chain joins TRBV7-9 to TRBJ1-4, with D possibly being TRBD1 (6 bases). The length of the CDR3 is 13 residues. Trimming took off 4 bases at V and 8 bases at J, with 11 bases between the two ends. From germline, CDR1 is SEHNR and CDR2 FQNEAQ (reference sequence). CDR3 residues: CASSSGHSEKLFF. The CDR3 bases are TGTGCCAGCAGCTCGGGACACTCCGAAAAACTGTTTTTT. Using reference TRBV7-9 and TRBJ1-4 for the parts outside the CDR3, the full variable domain is DTGVSQNPRHKITKRGQNVTFRCDPISEHNRLYWYRQTLGQGPEFLTYFQNEAQLEKSRLLSDRFSAERPKGSFSTLEIQRTEQGDSAMYLCASSSGHSEKLFFGSGTQLSVL.

The J gene is TRBJ2-3, the V gene TRBV9; D is ambiguous. V lost 0 bases to trimming and J lost 4 bases, with 15 bases between them. The CDR3 length is 16 residues. In germline, CDR1 is SGDLS, CDR2 YYNGEE. The CDR3 sequence is CASSVGSLWSADTQYF. Written as DNA, the CDR3 is TGTGCCAGCAGCGTAGGATCCCTGTGGAGCGCAGATACGCAGTATTTT.

This clone was recorded only once. The chain is built from TRBV25-1 and TRBJ1-1; D is unclear. Trimming cost V 7 bases and J 4 bases, with 13 bases left between them. The CDR3 is 13 amino acids. The germline V gene has CDR1 MGHDK and CDR2 SYGVNS. The CDR3 spells CASTKTGSTEAFF. DNA of the CDR3: TGTGCCAGCACTAAGACGGGGAGCACTGAAGCTTTCTTT.

This clone was seen a handful of times. This chain uses TRBV7-9 with TRBJ1-4; D unresolved. Germline lookup yields CDR1 SEHNR and CDR2 FQNEAQ (reference sequence). CDR3 length equals 15 residues. The V end lost 3 bases, the J end lost 8 bases, and 16 bases lay between the germline ends. This chain's CDR3 is CASSFSLGRGEKLFF. CDR3 nucleotide sequence: TGTGCCAGCAGCTTTTCTCTGGGGAGAGGAGAAAAACTGTTTTTT.

This clone has a single count. The J gene is TRBJ2-2, the V gene TRBV12-5, with D unresolved. CDR1 and CDR2 from the germline V gene are LGHNT and FRNRAP. This CDR3 has 16 residues. The V and J ends lost 6 bases and 0 bases respectively, with 14 bases between them. The CDR3, as DNA: TGTGCTAGTGGAAAATCGTCTCGCGCGAACACCGGGGAGCTGTTTTTT. Translation gives CASGKSSRANTGELFF.

The rearrangement joins TRBV5-1 to TRBJ2-1; 9 bases map to TRBD2. Germline CDR1 reads SGHRS; CDR2 reads YFSETQ. The trim removed 4 bases at V and 6 bases at J, leaving 11 bases unmatched. The CDR3 has 16 amino acids. Written as DNA, the CDR3 is TGCGCCAGCAGCCGGTGGGGTGCGGGAGGGCTCAATGAGCAGTTCTTC. It codes for CASSRWGAGGLNEQFF.

V and J are TRBV28 and TRBJ2-1, with 11 positions matching TRBD2. Germline CDR1 is MDHEN and CDR2 is SYDVKM. This CDR3 has 17 amino acids. V dropped 8 bases and J dropped 0; count of bases not matched to a gene: 9. CDR3 DNA sequence: TGTGCCAGCGACGGGACTAGCGGAGGGAGCTCCTACAATGAGCAGTTCTTC. It codes for CASDGTSGGSSYNEQFF.

V is TRBV4-1 and J is TRBJ2-7; D remains ambiguous. Trimming pared 0 bases from V and 7 bases from J, leaving 7 bases between. Germline V CDR1 and CDR2: MGHRA, YSYEKL. CDR3 length: 12 amino acids. This CDR3 reads CASSQDRAEQYF. The CDR3 DNA reads as TGCGCCAGCAGCCAAGATCGCGCAGAGCAGTACTTC.

The chain is built from TRBV7-9 and TRBJ2-2, with 7 bases aligning to TRBD2. The V gene's germline CDR1 is SEHNR and CDR2 FQNEAQ (reference sequence). The length of the CDR3 is 16 residues. V gave up 5 bases and J gave up 3 bases; unmatched junction bases: 9. The CDR3 sequence: CASSQTRAGYTGELFF. CDR3 DNA: TGTGCCAGCAGCCAAACTAGAGCGGGATACACCGGGGAGCTGTTTTTT.

The rearrangement links TRBV4-2 to TRBJ2-1; TRBD2 matches at 10 bases. CDR3 size: 15 residues. J lost 10 bases, V lost 3 bases, and 9 bases had no gene match. Germline V gene data show CDR1 as LGHNA and CDR2 as YNFKEQ. CDR3 DNA: TGTGCCAGCAGCCAGCAGCGGGAGGGCCCCCAGGAGCAGTTCTTC. The encoded protein is CASSQQREGPQEQFF.

V gene TRBV27 combines with J gene TRBJ2-5; 7 bases are a match to TRBD1. Germline CDR1 and CDR2: MNHEY and SMNVEV (reference sequence). J lost 5 bases, V lost 3 bases, and 6 bases had no gene match. The CDR3 runs to 14 residues. The CDR3 DNA is TGTGCCAGCAGTTTCTCCTACAGGGGTGAGACCCAGTACTTC. Translation gives CASSFSYRGETQYF.

The rearrangement uses TRBV23-1 and TRBJ2-1; 9 bases match TRBD1. TRBV23-1 is classed as an ORF, of uncertain function. This CDR3 spans 20 amino acids. Unmatched junction bases numbered 21, after V lost 4 bases and J lost 5 bases. The DNA for the CDR3 is TGCGCCAGCAGTCCCCGGGACAGGGAACAATTATACGGCTGCAACAATGAGCAGTTCTTC. Its translation: CASSPRDREQLYGCNNEQFF.

This chain uses TRBV29-1 with TRBJ2-5, with TRBD2 as a possible D gene (6 bases). CDR1 SQVTM and CDR2 ANQGSEA come from the germline V gene. CDR3 length equals 14 residues. V was pared by 2 bases and J by 4 bases, with 14 bases between. Here the CDR3 DNA reads TGCAGCGTTGAAATAGTCCGGGGGTTAGAGACCCAGTACTTC. Translated: CSVEIVRGLETQYF.

This chain uses TRBV28 with TRBJ2-7; 15 bases match TRBD2. The germline V gene encodes CDR1 MDHEN and CDR2 SYDVKM. The CDR3 covers 16 residues. J gave up 4 bases and V 6 bases, and 7 bases lay outside the gene matches. CDR3 DNA sequence: TGTGCCAGCAGCCCAGGACTAGCGGGAGGGGGATACGAGCAGTACTTC. Translating gives CASSPGLAGGGYEQYF.

This clone has only one observation. The chain combines TRBV6-1 with TRBJ2-3, with TRBD1 matching 8 bases. The length of the CDR3 is 15 residues. Losses at the gene ends were 2 bases for V and 2 bases for J; bases not matched to a gene: 3. CDR1 is MNHNS, CDR2 SASEGT, per germline. The CDR3 region is CASSERQGPTDTQYF. CDR3 bases: TGTGCCAGCAGTGAACGACAGGGGCCCACAGATACGCAGTATTTT.

The rearrangement uses TRBV11-2 and TRBJ2-1; D not resolved. V was clipped by 5 bases and J by 10 bases, with 24 bases between them. The CDR3 totals 16 residues. Germline assignment: CDR1 SGHAT and CDR2 FQNNGV. The CDR3 here is CASSQFDLPETEEQFF. The DNA for the CDR3 is TGTGCCAGCAGCCAATTCGACCTACCTGAGACGGAGGAGCAGTTCTTC.